A selection of T cell receptor beta chains follows, all from one sample in a study of cytomegalovirus exposure and HLA in healthy donors. The table came from immunoSEQ multiplex PCR; TCRdb's copy has only in-frame clones and leaves some out. The data contain some 150,000 clones, about 80% of them singletons. The specimen sequenced was PBMCs. These receptors all stem from a man aged 35 to 55 in good health and CMV-seronegative. Each CDR3 is given without its conserved first and last residue. D genes are given only for firm matches. The size of a clone is reported for some rows only, either as once, few or many, or as a class for expanded clones.

D gene: TRBD1
V gene: TRBV6-5
clone size: NA
CDR3 protein: ASSYDRGHYNEQF

D gene: NA
V gene: TRBV6-4
clone size: NA
CDR3 protein: ASSDSRRGRTGELF

D gene: NA
V gene: TRBV4-2
clone size: NA
CDR3 protein: ASSQEAMKNTEAF

D gene: NA
V gene: TRBV19
clone size: few
CDR3 protein: ASSIPTGGTRSGEKLF

D gene: NA
V gene: TRBV30
clone size: NA
CDR3 protein: AWEAAAEQY

D gene: NA
V gene: TRBV19
clone size: NA
CDR3 protein: ASSTGTLGNTQY

D gene: TRBD2
V gene: TRBV5-6
clone size: NA
CDR3 protein: ASSLWGGAATQGDTQY

D gene: NA
V gene: TRBV13
clone size: NA
CDR3 protein: ASSLGRSYGDTQY

D gene: NA
V gene: TRBV29-1
clone size: NA
CDR3 protein: SVDRKGGSEQY

D gene: TRBD2
V gene: TRBV14
clone size: NA
CDR3 protein: ASSQDVVGTSGSNEQF

D gene: TRBD1
V gene: TRBV25-1
clone size: once
CDR3 protein: ASSAPWDRSEQY

D gene: TRBD1
V gene: TRBV6-6
clone size: few
CDR3 protein: ASRNGQGGGNQPQH

D gene: TRBD1
V gene: TRBV5-4
clone size: NA
CDR3 protein: ASRPDRGRETQY